One sample yielded the 20 T cell receptor beta chains listed below, sequenced in a study of T cell changes during pregnancy in multiple sclerosis. Clones were read by immunoSEQ multiplex PCR, and TCRdb kept only the in-frame ones, dropping some. The data contain roughly 80,000 clones, 85% to 95% of them seen just once; the ten biggest clones take up approximately 0.99%. The sequenced sample was peripheral blood, obtained in the first trimester of pregnancy. These receptor sequences come from a female donor with multiple sclerosis, enrolled in a pregnancy study.

This chain connects TRBV5-4 to TRBJ2-1; the match to TRBD1 covers 7 bases. Germline lookup yields CDR1 SGHNT and CDR2 YYREEE (reference sequence). With V trimmed by 3 bases and J by 9 bases, 6 bases remained unmatched. CDR3 length: 13 residues. The CDR3 region has the DNA TGTGCCAGCAGCTCGACAGGGAACGGTGAGCAGTTCTTC. Its translation is CASSSTGNGEQFF.

V is TRBV7-2 and J is TRBJ2-5; D is possibly TRBD1 (6 bases). Germline V gene sequence: CDR1 SGHTA, CDR2 FQGNSA. This CDR3 contains 13 residues. V lost 3 bases and J lost 6, with 11 bases in between. Here the CDR3 DNA reads TGTGCCAGCAGCTTCCCAGGGGAGCAGACCCAGTACTTC. Translated, it gives CASSFPGEQTQYF.

The chain is built from TRBV7-2 and TRBJ1-2; the match to TRBD1 covers 7 bases. V gave up 5 bases and J gave up 4 bases; unmatched junction bases: 7. The CDR3 is made up of 14 amino acids. Looked up from germline, CDR1 is SGHTA and CDR2 is FQGNSA. The CDR3 here is CASSRDRAGYGYTF. CDR3 nucleotides: TGTGCCAGCAGCCGTGACAGGGCGGGCTATGGCTACACCTTC.

The V gene is TRBV2, the J gene TRBJ2-7; 11 bases agree with TRBD2. V shed 2 bases, J shed 3 bases, and the junction held 3 bases outside the gene matches. CDR3 size: 15 residues. Germline CDR1 SNHLY, CDR2 FYNNEI. The CDR3 bases are TGTGCCAGCAGTGAATCACTAGCGGGAGTCTACGAGCAGTACTTC. Its protein is CASSESLAGVYEQYF.

This clone occurred once. The V call is TRBV6-6, the J call TRBJ2-1; TRBD2 aligns across 7 bases. The V and J ends lost 6 bases and 6 bases, in that order; junction bases with no gene match: 14. CDR3 length: 16 amino acids. Germline V gives CDR1 MNHNY, CDR2 SVGAGI (reference sequence). The DNA of the CDR3 is TGTGCCAGCAGCCGCTCCGGAGCGGGGAGTAGCAATGAGCAGTTCTTC. Its translation: CASSRSGAGSSNEQFF.

The rearrangement joins TRBV7-8 to TRBJ2-1, with 9 bases lining up with TRBD2. The CDR3 is 15 residues long. Germline loops: CDR1 SGHVS, CDR2 FQNEAQ. V lost 6 bases and J lost 4; bases outside the gene matches: 7. CDR3: CASRPLAGSYNEQFF. The CDR3 bases are TGTGCCAGCAGGCCTCTAGCGGGGTCGTACAATGAGCAGTTCTTC.

The J gene is TRBJ1-5, the V gene TRBV28, with 8 bases lining up with TRBD1. The CDR3 is made up of 14 amino acids. V lost 4 bases and J lost 7; bases outside the gene matches: 6. Germline CDR1 and CDR2: MDHEN and SYDVKM. CDR3 in amino acids: CASSSGGRGQPQHF. In DNA form, the CDR3 reads TGTGCCAGCAGTTCAGGGGGCAGGGGGCAGCCCCAGCATTTT.

The chain recombines TRBV7-3 with TRBJ2-1, with D maybe TRBD1 (6 bases). The V end lost 5 bases, the J end lost 6 bases, and 11 bases lay between the germline ends. Germline CDR1 SGHTA, CDR2 FQGTGA. The CDR3 extends over 13 amino acids. CDR3 loop: CASSPLGGNEQFF. The CDR3 DNA reads TGTGCCAGCAGCCCCTTAGGGGGCAATGAGCAGTTCTTC.

The sample holds one count of this clone. The V and J genes are TRBV2 and TRBJ2-1, with D possibly TRBD2 on 5 matching bases. Germline lookup yields CDR1 SNHLY and CDR2 FYNNEI. The V end lost 3 bases, the J end lost 2 bases, and 11 bases lay between the germline ends. The CDR3 loop spans 15 amino acids. CDR3 in amino acids: CASSETGKTYNEQFF. CDR3 nucleotides: TGTGCCAGCAGTGAGACGGGAAAGACCTACAATGAGCAGTTCTTC.

The chain recombines TRBV29-1 with TRBJ2-7; TRBD1 matches 8 bases. CDR3 size: 11 residues. Per the germline V gene, CDR1 is SQVTM and CDR2 is ANQGSEA. Trimming cost V 6 bases and J 3 bases; bases outside gene matches: 1. The CDR3: CSVTGGYEQYF. DNA for the CDR3: TGCAGCGTAACAGGGGGCTACGAGCAGTACTTC.

The J gene is TRBJ2-5, the V gene TRBV11-2; 7 nucleotides match TRBD1. The CDR3 has 14 residues. Germline V gives CDR1 SGHAT, CDR2 FQNNGV. The V and J ends lost 5 bases and 4 bases, in that order; junction bases with no gene match: 7. The CDR3 DNA is TGTGCCAGCAGCCGACAGGGCGGCGGAGAGACCCAGTACTTC. Amino acids: CASSRQGGGETQYF.

The rearrangement links TRBV15 to TRBJ2-5; 14 bases are shared with TRBD2. Germline CDR1 reads LNHNV; CDR2 reads YYDKDF (reference sequence). The CDR3 covers 16 residues. V shed 5 bases and J 8 bases; nucleotides not matched to a gene: 10. CDR3 nucleotides: TGTGCCACCAGCGGCCTGACTAGCGGGGGGGCCGGTACCCAGTACTTC. Amino acids: CATSGLTSGGAGTQYF.

The chain carries TRBV2 and TRBJ1-1, with 8 positions matching TRBD1. Germline V lookup: CDR1 SNHLY, CDR2 FYNNEI. CDR3 length equals 13 residues. The V and J ends lost 6 bases and 7 bases, in that order; junction bases with no gene match: 7. CDR3 bases: TGTGCCAGCAGGTTGACAGGGGTAGATGAAGCTTTCTTT. Translation: CASRLTGVDEAFF.

The chain carries TRBV2 and TRBJ1-5, with D possibly being TRBD1 (6 bases). Deletions cut 6 bases from V and 3 bases from J, with 12 bases between. Germline V gene lookup returns CDR1 SNHLY and CDR2 FYNNEI. This CDR3 spans 14 amino acids. In nucleotides, the CDR3 is TGTGCCAGCAGGGGGTGGGACACCAATCAGCCCCAGCATTTT. Its protein product is CASRGWDTNQPQHF.

A single count supports this clone. CDR3 protein: CASTWGLAGTYEQFF. CDR3 in DNA: TGTGCCAGCACCTGGGGACTAGCGGGAACTTATGAGCAGTTCTTC. This chain connects TRBV28 to TRBJ2-1; TRBD2 matches 13 bases. This CDR3 is built from 15 residues. With V trimmed by 7 bases and J by 8 bases, 8 bases remained unmatched. Germline V gives CDR1 MDHEN, CDR2 SYDVKM.

V usage is TRBV7-3 and J usage is TRBJ1-2; D might be TRBD1 (6 bases). CDR1 is SGHTA and CDR2 is FQGTGA in the germline V gene. The V end lost 3 bases, the J end lost 6 bases, and 11 bases lay between the germline ends. This CDR3 comprises 13 residues. The CDR3 bases are TGTGCCAGCAGCTTCGGCAGGGGCGATGGCTACACCTTC. Residues: CASSFGRGDGYTF.

This clone appeared once. The chain has TRBV7-8 and TRBJ2-1; 9 bases fit TRBD1. The ends lost 3 bases at V and 5 bases at J; junction bases unmatched: 2. The CDR3 is 14 amino acids. Germline V gene lookup returns CDR1 SGHVS and CDR2 FQNEAQ. CDR3 coding DNA: TGTGCCAGCAGCTTCGGGACAGGGAACAATGAGCAGTTCTTC. Its translation: CASSFGTGNNEQFF.

This chain's CDR3 is CASSPRTDYNEQFF. The DNA of the CDR3 is TGTGCCAGCAGCCCGAGGACAGACTACAATGAGCAGTTCTTC. The V and J genes are TRBV7-9 and TRBJ2-1, with D possibly being TRBD1 (6 bases). The CDR3 sequence is 14 residues long. The V gene lost 5 bases and the J gene lost 3 bases, with 11 bases spanning the gap. Germline loops: CDR1 SEHNR, CDR2 FQNEAQ (reference sequence).

The chain has TRBV11-2 and TRBJ2-7, with D possibly TRBD1 on 5 matching bases. CDR1 is SGHAT and CDR2 is FQNNGV in the germline V gene. This CDR3 contains 17 residues. V dropped 4 bases and J dropped 0 bases, with 19 bases sitting between them. CDR3 sequence (DNA): TGTGCCAGCAGCTCTAGGACAAGAGGCAGGCCCTCCTACGAGCAGTACTTC. Amino acids: CASSSRTRGRPSYEQYF. The full variable domain, with the rest looked up from reference TRBV11-2 and TRBJ2-7, is EAGVAQSPRYKIIEKRQSVAFWCNPISGHATLYWYQQILGQGPKLLIQFQNNGVVDDSQLPKDRFSAERLKGVDSTLKIQPAKLEDSAVYLCASSSRTRGRPSYEQYFGPGTRLTVT.

The chain employs TRBV6-1 and TRBJ2-7; D may be TRBD1 (5 bases). The CDR3 contains 17 residues. The V gene's germline CDR1 is MNHNS and CDR2 SASEGT. V lost 0 bases to trimming and J lost 2 bases, with 17 bases between them. The CDR3 region has the DNA TGTGCCAGCAGTGAAGCGCTTCGGCAGGGATTTCCCTACGAGCAGTACTTC. Amino acid sequence: CASSEALRQGFPYEQYF.